These T cell receptor beta chains were read from a single sample in a study of cytomegalovirus exposure and HLA in healthy donors. Assay used: immunoSEQ multiplex PCR; TCRdb lists only in-frame clones, some missing. The sample shows about 160,000 clones, 84% of them seen only once. Input material: PBMCs. These receptors came from a man in his thirties or forties in good health and CMV-seronegative. Both conserved end residues are part of each CDR3. D genes are given only for firm matches. A clone size is listed for some rows: how often the clone was seen (once, few, many), or a class if it is expanded.

D: TRBD1; length: 13; V: TRBV19; J: TRBJ2-7; size: .; DNA: TGTGCCAGTAGTGTCGGGACAGACTACGAGCAGTACTTC; CDR3: CASSVGTDYEQYF
D: TRBD1; length: 15; V: TRBV29-1; J: TRBJ1-2; size: .; DNA: TGCAACGTCCGCGGACAGGTCGTGGTAGATGATGGCTACACCTTC; CDR3: CNVRGQVVVDDGYTF
D: TRBD2; length: 15; V: TRBV7-2; J: TRBJ2-7; size: .; DNA: TGTGCCAGCAGAGACCCTAGCGGGAGGCCCTACGAGCAGTACTTC; CDR3: CASRDPSGRPYEQYF
D: .; length: 14; V: TRBV25-1; J: TRBJ2-1; size: once; DNA: TGTGCCAGCAGTGAATATGGGGGCTTGGGTGAGCAGTTCTTC; CDR3: CASSEYGGLGEQFF
D: .; length: 10; V: TRBV7-9; J: TRBJ2-1; size: .; DNA: TGTGCCAGCGGCCAAGATGAGCAGTTCTTC; CDR3: CASGQDEQFF
D: .; length: 14; V: TRBV27; J: TRBJ1-1; size: .; DNA: TGTGCCAGCGGATTCAGGGGATCGAACACTGAAGCTTTCTTT; CDR3: CASGFRGSNTEAFF
D: TRBD1; length: 12; V: TRBV5-5; J: TRBJ1-1; size: .; DNA: TGTGCCAGCAGCTTGAAGGGGGCGGAAGCTTTCTTT; CDR3: CASSLKGAEAFF
D: .; length: 15; V: TRBV4-2; J: TRBJ2-1; size: .; DNA: TGTGCCAGCAGTTCGGCTAGCAGCTCCTACAATGAGCAGTTCTTC; CDR3: CASSSASSSYNEQFF
D: .; length: 15; V: TRBV7-9; J: TRBJ1-1; size: .; DNA: TGTGCCAGCAGCTTAGTAACAGGTATGAACACTGAAGCTTTCTTT; CDR3: CASSLVTGMNTEAFF
D: TRBD2; length: 15; V: TRBV29-1; J: TRBJ2-5; size: few; DNA: TGCAGCGTCGAGACTAGCGGGGGGGCCCAAGAGACCCAGTACTTC; CDR3: CSVETSGGAQETQYF
D: .; length: 16; V: TRBV7-8; J: TRBJ1-1; size: .; DNA: TGTGCCAGCAGCTTAGAGCGGGGAGGGGCCCCCACTGAAGCTTTCTTT; CDR3: CASSLERGGAPTEAFF
D: TRBD2; length: 15; V: TRBV30; J: TRBJ2-1; size: .; DNA: TGTGCCTGGAAACTCGGACTAGCGGGGTTTGATGAGCAGTTCTTC; CDR3: CAWKLGLAGFDEQFF
D: .; length: 15; V: TRBV29-1; J: TRBJ2-2; size: .; DNA: TGCAGCGTTGAAGATGGGGGACACCCTACCGGGGAGCTGTTTTTT; CDR3: CSVEDGGHPTGELFF
D: TRBD2; length: 15; V: TRBV2; J: TRBJ2-1; size: .; DNA: TGTGCCAGCAGTGGGACTAGCGGGAGTTACAATGAGCAGTTCTTC; CDR3: CASSGTSGSYNEQFF
D: TRBD1; length: 16; V: TRBV19; J: TRBJ1-5; size: .; DNA: TGTGCCAGTAGTGGAAGACAGGGTGAAGGCAATCAGCCCCAGCATTTT; CDR3: CASSGRQGEGNQPQHF
D: .; length: 13; V: TRBV6-1; J: TRBJ1-2; size: few; DNA: TGTGCCAGCAGGGGGACATCCAACTATGGCTACACCTTC; CDR3: CASRGTSNYGYTF
D: .; length: 16; V: TRBV15; J: TRBJ1-4; size: .; DNA: TGTGCCACCAGCAAAAGATCTACAGGTCCTAATGAAAAACTGTTTTTT; CDR3: CATSKRSTGPNEKLFF
D: TRBD2; length: 16; V: TRBV19; J: TRBJ2-5; size: .; DNA: TGTGCCAGTAGTCCAAGACTAGCGGGGGGCCAAGAGACCCAGTACTTC; CDR3: CASSPRLAGGQETQYF